The 9 T cell receptor beta chains in this list originate from one sample, sequenced in a study of cytomegalovirus exposure and HLA in healthy donors. A multiplex PCR was run with 60 Vbeta primers and 13 Jbeta primers. Here immunoSEQ multiplex PCR was the method, and the copy in TCRdb shows in-frame clones only, minus some. The data show approximately 250,000 clones, roughly 78% seen once. The sequenced material came from PBMCs. The receptors derive from a boy younger than 18 in good health and CMV-seronegative.

This clone was counted once. The rearrangement uses TRBV6-5 and TRBJ1-2; D is unresolved. There are 15 residues in the CDR3. V lost 0 bases to trimming and J lost 2 bases, with 10 bases between them. From germline, CDR1 is MNHEY and CDR2 SVGAGI. CDR3 region: CASSYSTARNYGYTF. The CDR3 region has the DNA TGTGCCAGCAGTTACTCGACGGCCAGGAACTATGGCTACACCTTC.

This clone occurred a few times. J is TRBJ2-1 and V is TRBV29-1; 7 bases align to TRBD1. Trimming removed 7 bases from V and 13 bases from J; junction bases left unmatched: 13. Germline CDR1 reads SQVTM; CDR2 reads ANQGSEA. The CDR3 has 12 amino acids. The CDR3: CSAPGGMGSQFF. The CDR3 nucleotides read TGCAGCGCCCCAGGGGGTATGGGGTCTCAGTTCTTC.

CDR3 coding DNA: TGTGCCAGTAGTATAGGTATCCGACAGACTGAAGCTTTCTTT. Translating gives CASSIGIRQTEAFF. The V gene is TRBV19, the J gene TRBJ1-1, with D possibly TRBD1 on 5 matching bases. CDR1 LNHDA and CDR2 SQIVND come from the germline V gene (reference sequence). V lost 1 base and J lost 5, with 11 bases in between. The length of the CDR3 is 14 residues.

The rearrangement uses TRBV4-2 and TRBJ2-1; 13 bases line up with TRBD2. The germline gives CDR1 LGHNA, CDR2 YNFKEQ. V gave up 3 bases and J gave up 6 bases; unmatched junction bases: 5. This CDR3 spans 16 amino acids. The CDR3 loop reads CASSHTSGGARNEQFF. The CDR3, as DNA: TGTGCCAGCAGCCATACTAGCGGGGGGGCCCGCAATGAGCAGTTCTTC.

This chain joins TRBV23-1 and TRBJ2-7; weak D call: TRBD1 (6 bases). TRBV23-1 is an ORF, with its function uncertain. This CDR3 region has 14 residues. V lost 0 bases to trimming and J lost 2 bases, with 8 bases between them. DNA for the CDR3: TGCGCCAGCAGTCAATCTGGACAGACCTACGAGCAGTACTTC. The encoded protein is CASSQSGQTYEQYF.

The gene calls are TRBV9 and TRBJ2-2; 11 bases fit TRBD2. Germline V gives CDR1 SGDLS, CDR2 YYNGEE. The junction had 0 bases not matched to a gene; V was cut back by 4 bases and J by 1 base. The CDR3 consists of 15 residues. This chain's CDR3 is CASSLAGGNTGELFF. The DNA for the CDR3 is TGTGCCAGCAGCCTAGCGGGGGGGAACACCGGGGAGCTGTTTTTT.

The rearrangement uses TRBV7-6 and TRBJ2-5, with 8 nucleotides matching TRBD2. CDR3 size: 15 residues. Germline V gene lookup returns CDR1 SGHVS and CDR2 FNYEAQ. V dropped 5 bases and J dropped 4; count of bases not matched to a gene: 9. The DNA for the CDR3 is TGTGCCAGCAGCCCTCCGGGACTAGGGCGAGAGACCCAGTACTTC. The encoded protein is CASSPPGLGRETQYF.

The chain uses TRBV7-8 and TRBJ1-1; 7 positions agree with TRBD1. V shed 5 bases, J shed 5 bases, and the junction held 14 bases outside the gene matches. The CDR3 runs to 16 residues. Germline V gene lookup returns CDR1 SGHVS and CDR2 FQNEAQ. The CDR3 DNA follows: TGTGCCAGCAGCCGTGATCGTGATTACAGGGGTACTGAAGCTTTCTTT. This translates into CASSRDRDYRGTEAFF. Full variable domain (remainder filled in from reference TRBV7-8 and TRBJ1-1): GAGVSQSPRYKVAKRGQDVALRCDPISGHVSLFWYQQALGQGPEFLTYFQNEAQLDKSGLPSDRFFAERPEGSVSTLKIQRTQQEDSAVYLCASSRDRDYRGTEAFFGQGTRLTVV.

This clone showed up just a few times. The V gene is TRBV7-2, the J gene TRBJ2-3, with D perhaps matching TRBD1 (6 bases). The V gene lost 4 bases and the J gene lost 0 bases, with 11 bases spanning the gap. Germline V gene data show CDR1 as SGHTA and CDR2 as FQGNSA. CDR3 length: 15 residues. CDR3 in amino acids: CASSSSGQSTDTQYF. CDR3 sequence (DNA): TGTGCCAGCAGCTCCTCGGGACAAAGCACAGATACGCAGTATTTT.